The T cell receptor beta chain under discussion was sequenced for a study of patients and donors after allogeneic stem cell transplantation. TCRdb processed the RT-PCR reads anew with MiXCR; each CDR3 protein has one entry. The sample has about 960,000 distinct CDR3 sequences, more than 15% seen once. This CDR3 is built from 10 residues. CDR1 is SQVTM, CDR2 ANQGSEA, per germline. This clonotype was seen only a few times. This chain connects TRBV29-1 to TRBJ2-3, with unresolved D. Sequenced material: blood, either unsorted or a sorted T cell fraction (not recorded which). The TCR was taken from a human donor who was either an allogeneic HSCT recipient or a stem cell or donor lymphocyte infusion donor (not recorded which). It is not recorded whose cells these are; they may come from a transplant donor. CDR3 coding DNA: TGCCTTGGTGGCACAGATACGCAGTATTTT. Residues: CLGGTDTQYF.